This TCR beta chain was obtained from a study of radiation and T cells in renal cell carcinoma. The time point is: blood 4 weeks post-SBRT, at nephrectomy. Treatment described: 15 Gy SBRT to primary tumor, nephrectomy 4 weeks later. The method was immunoSEQ multiplex PCR; TCRdb's version includes in-frame clones alone and lacks a portion of them. The data show about 62,000 clones, with around three quarters seen just once and about 6.4% held by the top ten. Germline CDR1 reads SGHTA; CDR2 reads FQGNSA. Trimming took 2 bases from V and 5 from J, leaving 15 bases between them. The CDR3 runs 15 residues.

This TCR derives from a man in his 60s with renal cell carcinoma. This specimen was blood, taken from a patient whose treatment included radiotherapy and nephrectomy. This chain uses TRBV7-2 with TRBJ2-5, with D perhaps TRBD2 (6 bases). CDR3: CASSLLGGVLETQYF. Here the CDR3 DNA reads TGTGCCAGCAGCTTATTAGGCGGGGTCCTGGAGACCCAGTACTTC.